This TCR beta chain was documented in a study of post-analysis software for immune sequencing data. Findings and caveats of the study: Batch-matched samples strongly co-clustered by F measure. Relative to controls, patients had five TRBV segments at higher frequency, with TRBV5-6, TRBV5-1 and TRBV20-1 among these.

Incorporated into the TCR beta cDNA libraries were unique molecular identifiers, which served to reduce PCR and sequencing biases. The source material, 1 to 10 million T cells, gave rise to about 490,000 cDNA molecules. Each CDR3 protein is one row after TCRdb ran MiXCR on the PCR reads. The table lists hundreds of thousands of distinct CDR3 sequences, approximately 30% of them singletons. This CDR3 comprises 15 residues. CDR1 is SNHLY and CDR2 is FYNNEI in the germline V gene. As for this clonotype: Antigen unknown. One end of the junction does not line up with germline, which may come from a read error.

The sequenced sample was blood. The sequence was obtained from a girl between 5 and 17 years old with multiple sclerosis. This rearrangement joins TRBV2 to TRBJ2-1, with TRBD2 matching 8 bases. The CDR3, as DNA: TGTGCCAACAGTTCGGGAGTAGCGGGGATCAATGAGCAGTTCTTC. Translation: CANSSGVAGINEQFF.